This T cell receptor (beta chain) stems from a study of vaccination effects on CD4 cells after COVID-19. Findings and limits, study-wide: Infection- and vaccine-induced clones contracted markedly late after vaccination.

This clone was observed a few times. Antigen specificity is unknown. This CDR3 comprises 15 residues. The germline V gene has CDR1 SGHTA and CDR2 FQGTGA. Deletions cut 0 bases from V and 5 bases from J, with 10 bases between. Here immunoSEQ multiplex PCR was the method, and the copy in TCRdb shows in-frame clones only, minus some. The sample lists about 48,000 clones, approximately 75% occurring once. Antigen-specific CD4+ T cells were first expanded with viral peptide pools by the ViraFEST assay and only then sequenced. Investigators separated out CD4+ T cells once around 11 days of culture had passed. The study found no prior SARS-CoV-2 infection in the vaccine recipients, who tested negative for nucleocapsid antibodies. In culture with approximately 9.5 IU/ml IL-2 and 9 to 10 ug/ml peptides, PBMC were grown at 1.5 million to 2.5 million per well. Both day 3 and day 7 saw half the medium replaced with IL-2 medium.

Here the sequenced sample was CD4+ T cells from PBMCs cultured with HCoV-OC43 spike peptides, taken before COVID-19 vaccination. The subset: HCoV-OC43 spike overlapping peptide pool stimulation. The chain has TRBV7-3 and TRBJ2-2; D is uncertain. This TCR came from a human donor who received a COVID-19 vaccine. The CDR3 nucleotides read TGTGCCAGCAGCTTAACCGGAGATCGGACCGGGGAGCTGTTTTTT. This codes for CASSLTGDRTGELFF.